This TCR beta chain was sequenced during a study of T-cell reconstitution after alpha-beta-depleted transplantation in children. This sample's TCRbeta library carried unique molecular identifier barcodes. TCRdb re-called the PCR reads through MiXCR, storing one row per CDR3 protein. The sample contains fewer than 550,000 distinct CDR3 sequences, 10% of which appear only once. Germline values: CDR1 SEHNR, CDR2 FQNEAQ (reference sequence). The V end was cut by 6 bases, the J end by 3 bases, with 16 bases between. CDR3 length equals 15 residues. The sample in question was PBMCs, obtained before TCRalphabeta/CD19-depleted stem cell transplant. This receptor was taken from a child aged 2-15 years with inherited bone marrow failure, due to receive a stem cell transplant. This chain joins TRBV7-9 and TRBJ2-3, with D possibly TRBD2 on 6 matching bases. DNA for the CDR3: TGTGCCAGCAGAACAAGCGGGTTGCGGACAGATACGCAGTATTTT. This codes for CASRTSGLRTDTQYF.